Many counts were recorded for the clone carrying this T cell receptor beta chain. Its specificity is unknown. This entry comes from a study of identical twins. Overall study results and limits: Those out-of-frame alpha sequences shared by twins showed an excess of low generation probability.

Carrying unique molecular identifiers, the cDNA also gained a universal primer site through template switching. TCRdb used MiXCR to reprocess the 5' RACE reads, holding one entry per CDR3 protein. Of approximately 210,000 distinct CDR3 sequences in the sample, less than 10% are singletons; the top ten hold 4% to 6%. V gave up 3 bases and J gave up 0 bases, with 9 bases separating them. Germline CDR1 SGHRS, CDR2 YFSETQ. The CDR3 contains 15 residues. Sequencing was performed on memory (CD45RO+) T cells sorted from blood. This TCR derives from a woman between 18 and 30 years old in good health. This sequence joins TRBV5-1 and TRBJ1-4, with D hard to call. This chain's CDR3 is CASSYHPATNEKLFF. CDR3 nucleotide sequence: TGCGCCAGCAGCTACCACCCTGCAACTAATGAAAAACTGTTTTTT.